This is a list of T cell receptor beta chains from one sample in a study of CD8 T cell repertoires and HIV-1 epitope variants. Generated by immunoSEQ multiplex PCR, the TCRdb table keeps only in-frame clones and is missing some. The sample has under 100,000 clones; roughly four fifths are singletons. Sequenced: uncultured baseline CD8+ T cells from peripheral blood mononuclear cells (PBMCs). The receptors were gathered from a male donor with HIV. Each CDR3 is given with its conserved first and last residue. The order of the fields is D gene, J gene, CDR3 length, clone size, V gene, CDR3 protein, CDR3 DNA. A D gene is named only where the DNA matches it firmly. The size of a clone is reported for some rows only, either as once, few or many, or as a class for expanded clones.

-	TRBJ1-3	17	-	TRBV9	CASSVEVRPNSGNTIYF	TGTGCCAGCAGCGTAGAAGTCAGGCCTAACTCTGGAAACACCATATATTTT
-	TRBJ2-7	11	-	TRBV30	CAWSSQYEQYF	TGTGCCTGGAGTAGTCAGTACGAGCAGTACTTC
TRBD1	TRBJ2-7	16	-	TRBV10-3	CAISEIDRGSSYEQYF	TGTGCCATCAGTGAGATTGACAGGGGGAGCTCCTACGAGCAGTACTTC
-	TRBJ2-2	14	-	TRBV5-1	CASSPFSNTGELFF	TGCGCCAGCAGTCCCTTTTCGAACACCGGGGAGCTGTTTTTT
-	TRBJ1-3	17	-	TRBV27	CASSPLTGALSGNTIYF	TGTGCCAGCAGTCCACTCACCGGGGCCCTCTCTGGAAACACCATATATTTT
TRBD1	TRBJ1-2	14	-	TRBV6-1	CASRPGTGDYGYTF	TGTGCCAGCAGGCCTGGGACAGGGGACTATGGCTACACCTTC
TRBD2	TRBJ2-1	15	few	TRBV27	CASRLLAGVDNEQFF	TGTGCCAGCAGACTACTAGCGGGAGTCGACAATGAGCAGTTCTTC
-	TRBJ2-3	15	-	TRBV11-3	CASSLTAGATDTQYF	TGTGCCAGCAGCTTAACGGCAGGGGCCACAGATACGCAGTATTTT
-	TRBJ2-2	16	-	TRBV9	CASSVRAGALTGELFF	TGTGCCAGCAGCGTAAGGGCAGGGGCGCTGACCGGGGAGCTGTTTTTT
-	TRBJ1-2	14	few	TRBV27	CASSLEAANYGYTF	TGTGCCAGCAGTCTTGAGGCAGCTAACTATGGCTACACCTTC
-	TRBJ2-5	13	once	TRBV5-1	CASSPGPQETQYF	TGCGCCAGCAGCCCGGGCCCCCAAGAGACCCAGTACTTC
TRBD1	TRBJ1-1	18	-	TRBV7-2	CASSALQGAAIMNTEAFF	TGTGCCAGCAGCGCTCTACAGGGGGCGGCGATTATGAACACTGAAGCTTTCTTT
TRBD2	TRBJ2-3	15	-	TRBV2	CVPSGTSRGGDTQYF	TGTGTCCCTTCGGGGACCTCTAGGGGAGGGGATACGCAGTATTTT
TRBD2	TRBJ2-7	13	many	TRBV10-1	CASSGDYFYEQYF	TGCGCCAGCAGTGGGGACTATTTTTACGAGCAGTACTTC
TRBD1	TRBJ1-2	16	-	TRBV5-1	CASSLSTTGGGYGYTF	TGCGCCAGCAGCTTGAGTACTACAGGGGGAGGATATGGCTACACCTTC
-	TRBJ1-5	12	-	TRBV28	CAGSGSNQPQHF	TGTGCCGGGTCAGGGAGCAATCAGCCCCAGCATTTT
-	TRBJ1-4	13	-	TRBV30	CAWSGGSREKLFF	TGTGCCTGGAGTGGAGGGAGCAGAGAAAAACTGTTTTTT
-	TRBJ2-7	13	-	TRBV27	CASSPSHPNEQYF	TGTGCCAGCAGCCCCTCTCACCCAAACGAGCAGTACTTC
-	TRBJ2-2	16	-	TRBV2	CASSKEGGKNTGELFF	TGTGCCAGCAGTAAAGAAGGCGGAAAGAACACCGGGGAGCTGTTTTTT
-	TRBJ1-3	15	-	TRBV30	CAWSRVDSSGNTIYF	TGTGCCTGGAGTCGGGTTGACAGCTCTGGAAACACCATATATTTT
-	TRBJ2-1	13	-	TRBV19	CASSIGSNNEQFF	TGTGCCAGTAGTATCGGATCCAACAATGAGCAGTTCTTC
-	TRBJ2-5	14	-	TRBV19	CASSSDSLGETQYF	TGTGCCAGTAGTAGTGATTCTCTAGGGGAGACCCAGTACTTC
-	TRBJ1-2	12	-	TRBV28	CASSLGLYGYTF	TGTGCCAGCAGTTTAGGGCTCTATGGCTACACCTTC
TRBD1	TRBJ1-5	17	-	TRBV5-5	CASSLSTGGLRDQPQHF	TGTGCCAGCAGCTTAAGCACAGGGGGACTGAGGGATCAGCCCCAGCATTTT
-	TRBJ1-3	12	-	TRBV6-1	CATSTDGNTIYF	TGTGCCACCTCGACAGACGGAAACACCATATATTTT
TRBD2	TRBJ2-1	14	once	TRBV11-2	CASGSGGSYNEQFF	TGTGCCAGCGGCTCGGGGGGCTCCTACAATGAGCAGTTCTTC
-	TRBJ1-1	14	-	TRBV18	CASSQVWMNTEAFF	TGTGCCAGCTCACAGGTATGGATGAACACTGAAGCTTTCTTT
-	TRBJ1-5	15	-	TRBV6-9	CASSYQGGSHQPQHF	TGTGCCAGCAGTTATCAAGGGGGATCCCATCAGCCCCAGCATTTT
TRBD1	TRBJ2-3	16	-	TRBV18	CASSPWTGLTTDTQYF	TGTGCCAGCTCACCTTGGACAGGGTTAACCACAGATACGCAGTATTTT
-	TRBJ2-2	15	few	TRBV7-3	CASSRLTRGPGELFF	TGTGCCAGCAGCCGTCTCACACGCGGTCCCGGGGAGCTGTTTTTT
TRBD1	TRBJ1-2	13	-	TRBV27	CASSYGQGEGYTF	TGTGCCAGCAGTTACGGACAGGGGGAGGGCTACACCTTC
TRBD1	TRBJ2-3	15	-	TRBV30	CAWSRGQGGQDTQYF	TGTGCCTGGAGCCGGGGACAGGGGGGCCAAGATACGCAGTATTTT
-	TRBJ2-5	13	-	TRBV7-9	CASSLASAETQYF	TGTGCCAGCAGCTTAGCTAGCGCGGAGACCCAGTACTTC
TRBD1	TRBJ1-2	15	-	TRBV27	CASRAQSGGYYGYTF	TGTGCCAGCAGAGCCCAATCAGGGGGCTACTATGGCTACACCTTC
TRBD1	TRBJ2-3	14	few	TRBV5-1	CASSGQGNTDTQYF	TGCGCCAGCTCCGGACAGGGTAACACAGATACGCAGTATTTT
-	TRBJ1-2	13	-	TRBV30	CAWSEGWNYGYTF	TGTGCCTGGAGTGAGGGATGGAACTATGGCTACACCTTC
-	TRBJ1-4	16	once	TRBV5-1	CASSLAAGARYEKLFF	TGCGCCAGCAGCTTGGCCGCGGGGGCGAGGTATGAAAAACTGTTTTTT
-	TRBJ2-1	14	-	TRBV7-9	CASSSKDRYNEQFF	TGTGCCAGCAGCTCAAAGGACAGATACAATGAGCAGTTCTTC
TRBD2	TRBJ2-1	18	-	TRBV27	CACLGTSGRRSSYNEQFF	TGTGCCTGTTTGGGGACTAGCGGGAGGAGAAGCTCCTACAATGAGCAGTTCTTC
TRBD1	TRBJ2-2	15	-	TRBV7-2	CASSDRGGNTGELFF	TGTGCCAGCAGCGACAGGGGAGGGAACACCGGGGAGCTGTTTTTT
-	TRBJ2-4	15	-	TRBV5-4	CASSLGREAKNIQYF	TGTGCCAGCAGCTTGGGTAGGGAAGCCAAAAACATTCAGTACTTC
-	TRBJ2-5	13	many	TRBV29-1	CSVEAPGVETQYF	TGCAGCGTTGAAGCCCCTGGGGTAGAGACCCAGTACTTC